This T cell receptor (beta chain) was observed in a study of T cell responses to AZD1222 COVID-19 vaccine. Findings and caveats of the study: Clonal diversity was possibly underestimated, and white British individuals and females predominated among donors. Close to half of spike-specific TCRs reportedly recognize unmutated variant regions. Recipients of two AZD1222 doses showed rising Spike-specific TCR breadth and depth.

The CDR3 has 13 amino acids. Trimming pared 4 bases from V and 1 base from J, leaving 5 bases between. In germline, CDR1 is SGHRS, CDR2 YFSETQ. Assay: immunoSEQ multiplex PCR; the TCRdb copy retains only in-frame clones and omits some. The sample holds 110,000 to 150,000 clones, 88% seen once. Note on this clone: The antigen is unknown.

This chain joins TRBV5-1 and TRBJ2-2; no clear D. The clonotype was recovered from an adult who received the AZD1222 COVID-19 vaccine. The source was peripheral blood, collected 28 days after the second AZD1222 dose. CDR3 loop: CASSHGNTGELFF. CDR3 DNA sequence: TGCGCCAGCAGCCACGGGAACACCGGGGAGCTGTTTTTT.